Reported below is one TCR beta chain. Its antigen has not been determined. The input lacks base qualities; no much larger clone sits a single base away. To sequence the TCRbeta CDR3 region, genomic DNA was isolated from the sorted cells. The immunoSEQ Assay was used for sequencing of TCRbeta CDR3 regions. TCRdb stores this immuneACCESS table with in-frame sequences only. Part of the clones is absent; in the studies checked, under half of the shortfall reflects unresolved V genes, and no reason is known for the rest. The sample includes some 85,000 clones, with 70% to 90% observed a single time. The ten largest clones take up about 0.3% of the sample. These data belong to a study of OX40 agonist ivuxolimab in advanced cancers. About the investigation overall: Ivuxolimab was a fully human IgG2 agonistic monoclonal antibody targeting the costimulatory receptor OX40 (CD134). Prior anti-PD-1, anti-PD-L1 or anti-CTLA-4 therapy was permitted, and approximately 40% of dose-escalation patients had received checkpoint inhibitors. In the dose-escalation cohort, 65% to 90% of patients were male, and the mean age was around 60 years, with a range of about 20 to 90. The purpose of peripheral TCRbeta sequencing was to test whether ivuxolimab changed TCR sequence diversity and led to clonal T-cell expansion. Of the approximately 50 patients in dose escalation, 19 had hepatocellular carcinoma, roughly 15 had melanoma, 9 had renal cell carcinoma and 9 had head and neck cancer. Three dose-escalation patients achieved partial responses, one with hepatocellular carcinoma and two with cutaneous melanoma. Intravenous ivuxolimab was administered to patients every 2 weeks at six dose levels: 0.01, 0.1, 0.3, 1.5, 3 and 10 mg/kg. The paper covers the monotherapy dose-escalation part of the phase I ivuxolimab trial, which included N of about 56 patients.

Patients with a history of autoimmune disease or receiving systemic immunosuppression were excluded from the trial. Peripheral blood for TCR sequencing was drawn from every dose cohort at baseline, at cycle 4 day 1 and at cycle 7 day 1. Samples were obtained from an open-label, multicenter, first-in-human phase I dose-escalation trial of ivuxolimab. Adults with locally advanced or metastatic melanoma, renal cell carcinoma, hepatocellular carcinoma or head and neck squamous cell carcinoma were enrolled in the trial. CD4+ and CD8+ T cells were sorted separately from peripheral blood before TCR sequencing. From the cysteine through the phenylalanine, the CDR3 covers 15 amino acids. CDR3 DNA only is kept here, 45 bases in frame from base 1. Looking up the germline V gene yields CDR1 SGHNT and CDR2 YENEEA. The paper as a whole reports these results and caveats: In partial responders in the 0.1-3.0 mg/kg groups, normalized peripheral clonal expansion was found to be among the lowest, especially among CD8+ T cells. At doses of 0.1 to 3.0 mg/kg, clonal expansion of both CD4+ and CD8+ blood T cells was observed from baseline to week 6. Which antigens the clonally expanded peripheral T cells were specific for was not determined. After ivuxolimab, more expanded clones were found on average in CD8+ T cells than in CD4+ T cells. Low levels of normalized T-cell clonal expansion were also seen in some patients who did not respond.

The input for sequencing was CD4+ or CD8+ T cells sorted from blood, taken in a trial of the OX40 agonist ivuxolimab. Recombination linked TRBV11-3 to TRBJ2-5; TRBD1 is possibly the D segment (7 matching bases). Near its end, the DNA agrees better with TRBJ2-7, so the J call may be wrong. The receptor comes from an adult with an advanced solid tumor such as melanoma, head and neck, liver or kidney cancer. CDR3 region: CASSPGGPTAYEQYF. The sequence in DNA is TGTGCCAGCAGCCCAGGGGGGCCAACCGCCTACGAGCAGTACTTC.